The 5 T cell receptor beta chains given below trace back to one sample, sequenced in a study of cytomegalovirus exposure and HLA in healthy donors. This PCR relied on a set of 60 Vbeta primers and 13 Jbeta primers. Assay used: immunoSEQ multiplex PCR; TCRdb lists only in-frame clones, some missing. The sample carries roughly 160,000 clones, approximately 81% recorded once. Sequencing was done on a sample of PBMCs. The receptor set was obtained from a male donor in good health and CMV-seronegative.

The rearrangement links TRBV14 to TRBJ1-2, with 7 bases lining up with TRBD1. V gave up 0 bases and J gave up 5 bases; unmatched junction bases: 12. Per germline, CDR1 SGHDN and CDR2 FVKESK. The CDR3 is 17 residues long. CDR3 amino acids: CASSQEAPQGFGYGYTF. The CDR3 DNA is TGTGCCAGCAGCCAAGAAGCACCACAGGGGTTTGGGTATGGCTACACCTTC.

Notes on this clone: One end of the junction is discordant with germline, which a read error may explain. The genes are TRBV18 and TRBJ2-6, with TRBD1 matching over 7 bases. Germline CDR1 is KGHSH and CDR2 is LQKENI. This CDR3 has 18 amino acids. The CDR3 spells CASSPPGGVGAGANVLTF. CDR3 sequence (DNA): TGTGCCAGCTCCCCACCAGGGGGAGTAGGTGCCGGGGCCAACGTCCTGACTTTC.

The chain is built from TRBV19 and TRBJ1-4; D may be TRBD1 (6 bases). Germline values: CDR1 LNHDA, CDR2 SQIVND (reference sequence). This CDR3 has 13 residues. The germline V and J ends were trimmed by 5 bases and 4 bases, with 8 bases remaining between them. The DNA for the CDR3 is TGTGCCAGTAGTGACAGGTTTAATGAAAAACTGTTTTTT. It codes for CASSDRFNEKLFF.

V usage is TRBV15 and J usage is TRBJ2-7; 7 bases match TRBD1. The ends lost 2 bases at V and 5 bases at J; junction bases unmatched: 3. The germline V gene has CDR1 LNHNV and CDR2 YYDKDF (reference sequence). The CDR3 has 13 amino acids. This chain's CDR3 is CATSRNRGDEQYF. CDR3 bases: TGTGCCACCAGCAGAAACAGGGGTGACGAGCAGTACTTC.

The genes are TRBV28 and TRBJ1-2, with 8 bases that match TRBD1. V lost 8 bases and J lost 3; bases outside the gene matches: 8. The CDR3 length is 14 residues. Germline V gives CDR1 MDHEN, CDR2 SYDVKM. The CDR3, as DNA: TGTGCCAGCCTACAGGGGGTTGGATACTATGGCTACACCTTC. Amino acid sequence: CASLQGVGYYGYTF.